This T cell receptor beta chain was documented in a study of beta chain features in type 1 diabetes. Overall study findings and caveats: The study found fewer insertions and more deletions at VDJ junctions in type 1 diabetes patients. cDNA-based sequencing might over-represent cells highly expressing TCR.

All of the isolated RNA was reverse transcribed, so expressed TCRB transcripts were sequenced. Several million reads were obtained on average from naive, central memory and regulatory T cell samples. The protocol was immunoSEQ multiplex PCR, while the TCRdb copy is restricted to in-frame clones and leaves out a portion. The sample consists of approximately 250,000 clones, 9.6% of them appearing once. Concerning this clone itself: Its antigen remains unidentified.

The sequence derives from a woman younger than 35 in good health. Sequenced: naive CD4+ T cells from blood.

In nucleotides, the CDR3 is TGTGCCTGGAGTGGGTTTCTGGGCTCCGGGGTGTTTTTT. It translates to CAWSGFLGSGVFF. This sequence joins TRBV30 and TRBJ1-4; D not resolved. CDR3 length: 13 amino acids. CDR1 is GTSNPN and CDR2 is SVGIG in the germline V gene (reference sequence). Trimming pared 1 base from V and 15 bases from J, leaving 18 bases between.